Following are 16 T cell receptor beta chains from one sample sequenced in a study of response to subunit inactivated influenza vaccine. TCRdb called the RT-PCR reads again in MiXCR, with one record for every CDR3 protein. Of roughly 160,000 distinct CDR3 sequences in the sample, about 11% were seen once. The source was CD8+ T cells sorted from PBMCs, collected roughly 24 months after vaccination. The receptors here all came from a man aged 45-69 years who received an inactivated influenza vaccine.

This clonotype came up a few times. In nucleotides, the CDR3 is TGTGCCAGCAGCCCGATACAGGGGTTCCCAGATACGCAGTATTTT. This codes for CASSPIQGFPDTQYF. V usage is TRBV27 and J usage is TRBJ2-3; 7 bases match TRBD1. The CDR3 runs to 15 residues. After removal of 6 bases from V and 4 bases from J, the junction contained 10 bases not matched to a gene. Looked up from germline, CDR1 is MNHEY and CDR2 is SMNVEV (reference sequence).

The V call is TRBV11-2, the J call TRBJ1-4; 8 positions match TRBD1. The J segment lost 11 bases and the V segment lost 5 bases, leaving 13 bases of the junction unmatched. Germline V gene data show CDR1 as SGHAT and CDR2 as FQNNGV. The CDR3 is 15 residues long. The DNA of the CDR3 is TGTGCCAGCAGCGCGAACAGGGGGGCCGGGACCAAACTGTTTTTT. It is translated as CASSANRGAGTKLFF.

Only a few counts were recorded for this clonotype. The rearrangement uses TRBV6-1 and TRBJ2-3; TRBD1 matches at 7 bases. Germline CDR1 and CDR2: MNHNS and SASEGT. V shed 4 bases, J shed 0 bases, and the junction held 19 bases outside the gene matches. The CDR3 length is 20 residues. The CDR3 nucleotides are TGTGCCAGCAGTGGCCAATTCGGGACAGCGAGGACCTTCAGCACAGATACGCAGTATTTT. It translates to CASSGQFGTARTFSTDTQYF.

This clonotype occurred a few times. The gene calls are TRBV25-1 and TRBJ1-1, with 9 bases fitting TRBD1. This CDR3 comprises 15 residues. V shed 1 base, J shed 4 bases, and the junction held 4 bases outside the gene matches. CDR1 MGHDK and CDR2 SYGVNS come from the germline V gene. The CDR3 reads CASSESGTGSTEAFF. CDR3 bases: TGTGCCAGCAGTGAATCGGGGACAGGGTCCACTGAAGCTTTCTTT.

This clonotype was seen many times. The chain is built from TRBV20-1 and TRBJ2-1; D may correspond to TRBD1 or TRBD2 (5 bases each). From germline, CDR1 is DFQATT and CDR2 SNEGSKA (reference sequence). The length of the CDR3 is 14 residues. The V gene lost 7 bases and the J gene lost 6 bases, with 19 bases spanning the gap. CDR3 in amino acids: CSVNEGGTGNEQFF. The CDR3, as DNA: TGCAGTGTTAACGAGGGTGGGACCGGCAATGAGCAGTTCTTC.

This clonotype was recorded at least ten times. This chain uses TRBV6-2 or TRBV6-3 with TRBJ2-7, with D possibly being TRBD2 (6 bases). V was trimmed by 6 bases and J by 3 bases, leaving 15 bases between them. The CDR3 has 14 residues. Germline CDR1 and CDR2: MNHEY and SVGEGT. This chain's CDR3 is CASRRAGPIYEQYF. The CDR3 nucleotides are TGTGCCAGCAGACGCGCGGGACCCATCTACGAGCAGTACTTC.

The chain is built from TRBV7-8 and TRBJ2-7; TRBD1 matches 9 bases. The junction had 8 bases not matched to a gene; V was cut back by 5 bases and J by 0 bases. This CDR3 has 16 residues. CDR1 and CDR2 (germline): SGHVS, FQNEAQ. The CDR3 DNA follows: TGTGCCAGCAGCCCGGGACAGGGCGCTTTCTCCTACGAGCAGTACTTC. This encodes CASSPGQGAFSYEQYF.

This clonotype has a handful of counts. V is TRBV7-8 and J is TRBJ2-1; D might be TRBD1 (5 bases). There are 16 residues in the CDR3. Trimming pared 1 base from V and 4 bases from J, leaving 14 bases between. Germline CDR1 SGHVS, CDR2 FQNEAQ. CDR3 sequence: CASSLGAGRRYNEQFF. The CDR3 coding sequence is TGTGCCAGCAGCTTAGGAGCAGGGCGGAGATACAATGAGCAGTTCTTC.

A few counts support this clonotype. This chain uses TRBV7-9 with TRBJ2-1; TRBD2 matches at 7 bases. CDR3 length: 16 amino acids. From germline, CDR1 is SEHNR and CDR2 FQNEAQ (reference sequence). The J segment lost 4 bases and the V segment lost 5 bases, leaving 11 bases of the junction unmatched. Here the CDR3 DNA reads TGTGCCAGCAGCAGAATAGGACTAGAACCTTACAATGAGCAGTTCTTC. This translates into CASSRIGLEPYNEQFF.

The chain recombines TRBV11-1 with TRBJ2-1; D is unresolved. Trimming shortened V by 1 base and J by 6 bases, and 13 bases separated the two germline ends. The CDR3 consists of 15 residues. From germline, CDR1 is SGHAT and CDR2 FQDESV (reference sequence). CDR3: CASSLGAGVGNEQFF. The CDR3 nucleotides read TGTGCCAGCAGCTTAGGCGCAGGTGTGGGCAATGAGCAGTTCTTC.

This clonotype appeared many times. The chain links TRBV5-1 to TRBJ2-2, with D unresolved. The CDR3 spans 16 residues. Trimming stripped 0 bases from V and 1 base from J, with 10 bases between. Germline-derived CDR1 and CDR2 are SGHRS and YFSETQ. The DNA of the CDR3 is TGCGCCAGCAGCTTGGCCAAGAATTTGAACACCGGGGAGCTGTTTTTT. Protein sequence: CASSLAKNLNTGELFF.

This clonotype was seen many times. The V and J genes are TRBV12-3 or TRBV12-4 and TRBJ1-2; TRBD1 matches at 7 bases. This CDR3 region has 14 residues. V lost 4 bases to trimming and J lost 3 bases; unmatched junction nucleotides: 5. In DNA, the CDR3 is TGTGCCAGCAGTTCCTCTGACAGGGACTATGGCTACACCTTC. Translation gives CASSSSDRDYGYTF.

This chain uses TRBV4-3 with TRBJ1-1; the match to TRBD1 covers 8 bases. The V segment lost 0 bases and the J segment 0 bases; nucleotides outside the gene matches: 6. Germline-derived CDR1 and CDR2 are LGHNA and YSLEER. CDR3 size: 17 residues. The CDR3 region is CASSQDTDREMNTEAFF. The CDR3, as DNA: TGCGCCAGCAGCCAAGATACGGACAGGGAGATGAACACTGAAGCTTTCTTT.

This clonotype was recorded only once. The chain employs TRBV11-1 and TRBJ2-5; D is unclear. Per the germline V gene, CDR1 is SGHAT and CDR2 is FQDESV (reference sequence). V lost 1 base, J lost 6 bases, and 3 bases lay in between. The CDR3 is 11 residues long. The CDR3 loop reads CASSLVKTQYF. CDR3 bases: TGTGCCAGCAGCTTAGTTAAGACCCAGTACTTC. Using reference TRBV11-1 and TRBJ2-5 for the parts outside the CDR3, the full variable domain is EAEVAQSPRYKITEKSQAVAFWCDPISGHATLYWYRQILGQGPELLVQFQDESVVDDSQLPKDRFSAERLKGVDSTLKIQPAELGDSAMYLCASSLVKTQYFGPGTRLLVL.

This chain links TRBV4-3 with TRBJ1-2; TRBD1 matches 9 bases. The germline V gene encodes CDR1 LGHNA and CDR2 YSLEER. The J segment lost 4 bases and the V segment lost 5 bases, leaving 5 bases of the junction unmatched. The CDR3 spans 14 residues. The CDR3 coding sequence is TGCGCCAGCAGCATGACAGGGGGGACCTATGGCTACACCTTC. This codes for CASSMTGGTYGYTF.

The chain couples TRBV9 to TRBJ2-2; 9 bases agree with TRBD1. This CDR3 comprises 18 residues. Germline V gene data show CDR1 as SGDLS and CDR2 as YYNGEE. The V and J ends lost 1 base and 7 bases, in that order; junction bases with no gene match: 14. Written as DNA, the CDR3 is TGTGCCAGCAGCGTACAGGACGCTGGACAGGGGTGGGTCGGGGAGCTGTTTTTT. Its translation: CASSVQDAGQGWVGELFF.